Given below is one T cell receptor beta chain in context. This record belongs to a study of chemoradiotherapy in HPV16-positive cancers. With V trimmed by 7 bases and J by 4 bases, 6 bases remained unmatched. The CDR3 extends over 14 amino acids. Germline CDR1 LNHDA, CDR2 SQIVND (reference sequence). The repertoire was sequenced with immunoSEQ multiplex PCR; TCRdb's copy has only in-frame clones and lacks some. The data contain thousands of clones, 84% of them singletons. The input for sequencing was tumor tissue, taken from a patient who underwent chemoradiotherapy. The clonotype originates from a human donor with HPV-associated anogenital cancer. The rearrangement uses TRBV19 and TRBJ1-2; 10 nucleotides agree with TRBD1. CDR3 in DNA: TGTGCCAGTAAAGACAGGGGGCCTCCCTATGGCTACACCTTC. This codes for CASKDRGPPYGYTF.